This T cell receptor beta chain is drawn from a study of shared clonotypes between healthy human individuals. Findings and caveats of the study: Naive subsets generally had larger estimated richness than memory subsets.

V was shortened by 0 bases and J by 5 bases, with 13 bases between the two germline ends. The CDR3 has 15 amino acids. The germline V gene encodes CDR1 SGHDN and CDR2 FVKESK. About this clone: Its antigen is not identified.

Some clones are missing from TCRdb's copy, which holds only in-frame ones; the method was immunoSEQ multiplex PCR. The table has about 1 million clones, around 74% seen once; the top ten hold approximately 1.3%. This clonotype was sampled from a man aged 18 to 30 in good health. The sample consisted of memory CD4+ T cells sorted from blood. Indicated subset: CD45RA-negative fraction. The gene calls are TRBV14 and TRBJ2-5; maybe TRBD2 (7 bases). CDR3 residues: CASSQERGAGETQYF. In nucleotides, the CDR3 is TGTGCCAGCAGCCAAGAACGGGGGGCCGGGGAGACCCAGTACTTC.